This T cell receptor beta chain appears in the sequencing data of a study of immune evolution from preneoplasia to lung adenocarcinoma. General observations from the study: Normal lung had highest clonality; later lesions appeared denser, more diverse. Top clone frequencies peaked in normal lung, apparently declining through invasive adenocarcinoma.

CDR1 is SEHNR, CDR2 FQNEAQ, per germline (reference sequence). The CDR3 has 12 residues. Here immunoSEQ multiplex PCR was the method, and the copy in TCRdb shows in-frame clones only, minus some. Of approximately 6,000 clones listed, roughly four fifths are singletons. With respect to this clone: Its antigen is currently unknown. Germline is not matched at one junction end, which may reflect a read error.

Between the mid-2010s and the late 2010s, patients underwent resection in Japan or China. Histologic diagnosis was independently verified by two lung pathologists. The chain combines TRBV7-9 with TRBJ2-7; no definite D call. The sequenced sample was FFPE normal lung tissue adjacent to the tumor. This clonotype was obtained from a person between 50 and 69 years old with lung adenocarcinoma. CDR3 sequence: CASSLSDSQASF. The CDR3 DNA reads as TGTGCCAGCAGCTTGAGCGATAGCCAGGCCTCCTTC.